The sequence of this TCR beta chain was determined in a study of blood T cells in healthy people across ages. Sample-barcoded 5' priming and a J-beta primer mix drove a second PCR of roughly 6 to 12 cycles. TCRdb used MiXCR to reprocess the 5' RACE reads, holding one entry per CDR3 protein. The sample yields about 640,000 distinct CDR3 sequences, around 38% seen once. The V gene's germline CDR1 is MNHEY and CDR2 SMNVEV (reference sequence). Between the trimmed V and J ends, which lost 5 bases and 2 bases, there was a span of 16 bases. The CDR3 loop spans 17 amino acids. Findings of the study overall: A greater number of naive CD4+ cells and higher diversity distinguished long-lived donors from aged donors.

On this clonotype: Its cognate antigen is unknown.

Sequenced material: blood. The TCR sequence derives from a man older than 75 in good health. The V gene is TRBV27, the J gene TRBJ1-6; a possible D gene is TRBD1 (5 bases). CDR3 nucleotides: TGTGCCAGCAGTCCCCCGGGGACTGGGACCTATAATTCACCCCTCCACTTT. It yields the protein CASSPPGTGTYNSPLHF.